A selection of T cell receptor beta chains follows, all from one sample in a study of cytomegalovirus exposure and HLA in healthy donors. Sequencing used immunoSEQ multiplex PCR; TCRdb keeps in-frame clones, though not all of them. This sample carries roughly 110,000 clones, 76% of them seen once, and the ten largest clones take more than 10%. The sequenced sample consisted of PBMCs. The receptors derive from a woman aged 40-49 years in good health and CMV-seropositive. CDR3s include the opening cysteine and the closing phenylalanine or tryptophan. The D gene is left open where the match is weak. Size is omitted from some rows. Given values are once, few, many or a class for expanded clones.

.	.	.	TRBV29-1	CSVQQLYEQYF
TRBJ2-7	.	TRBD1	TRBV2	CASRDGTVIEQYF
TRBJ2-5	.	.	TRBV18	CASSPEQTETQYF
TRBJ2-3	.	.	TRBV25-1	CASSEWGGGAGTDTQYF
TRBJ2-7	.	TRBD2	TRBV5-1	CASSGLTSGFSYEQYF
.	.	TRBD1	TRBV29-1	CSVAGQGSYEQYF
TRBJ2-5	.	TRBD2	TRBV5-1	CASSLTSGGLETQYF
TRBJ2-1	.	.	TRBV6-1	CASRGEVAYNEQFF
TRBJ2-1	few	.	TRBV6-4	CASSEQGMGNEQFF
TRBJ2-6	.	TRBD1	TRBV5-1	CASSLPRTGKTGANVLTF
TRBJ2-3	.	.	TRBV5-1	CASRSSTDTQYF
TRBJ1-1	.	.	TRBV7-6	CASSLLPGENTEAFF
TRBJ1-6	.	TRBD1	TRBV5-1	CASSLQGAGNSPLHF
TRBJ2-3	few	.	TRBV25-1	CASSDPGTDTQYF
TRBJ2-7	.	TRBD2	TRBV4-2	CASSQVTGGTEQYF
TRBJ1-2	.	.	TRBV5-1	CASSPGEVYYGYTF
TRBJ1-1	few	.	TRBV7-6	CASSNRVRSSRADTEAFF
TRBJ1-5	.	.	TRBV5-1	CASSAEPGSNQPQHF
TRBJ2-6	.	TRBD1	TRBV6-1	CASGQGGSGANVLTF
TRBJ1-3	.	.	TRBV19	CASSITGQSFSGNTIYF
TRBJ2-5	.	.	TRBV7-2	CASSGLQPGFQYF
TRBJ1-3	.	.	TRBV11-3	CASSSGDGLSSGNTIYF
TRBJ1-1	.	TRBD1	TRBV30	CAWSWTGEAFF
TRBJ1-2	.	TRBD1	TRBV5-1	CASSSGQTNYGYTF
TRBJ2-5	.	TRBD1	TRBV18	CASSPFPGQGETQYF
TRBJ1-1	.	TRBD1	TRBV28	CASSLSQRTGPEAFF